Listed here is a single T cell receptor (beta chain). The antigen remains unidentified. This record belongs to a study of cytomegalovirus exposure and HLA in healthy donors. Notes on the study in general: In a later analysis, HLA-C alleles had the fewest associated TCRs, DRB1 alleles the most. Most TCR sequences were seen very rarely across donors, but some public TCRs occurred in many.

The CDR3 is 16 amino acids. Trimming cost V 5 bases and J 5 bases; bases outside gene matches: 10. Germline values: CDR1 SNHLY, CDR2 FYNNEI. 60 Vbeta and 13 Jbeta primers were used in PCR. Sequencing was performed with immunoSEQ multiplex PCR; in TCRdb, only in-frame clones are kept and a portion is missing. The sample yields 210,000 or so clones, approximately 90% seen once. This TCR derives from a woman in her late teens or twenties in good health and CMV-seronegative. The sample consisted of PBMCs. The chain employs TRBV2 and TRBJ2-7; TRBD2 agrees at 12 bases. DNA of the CDR3: TGTGCCAGCAGTTTAGGACTAGCGGGATACGTCGACGAGCAGTACTTC. Its protein is CASSLGLAGYVDEQYF.